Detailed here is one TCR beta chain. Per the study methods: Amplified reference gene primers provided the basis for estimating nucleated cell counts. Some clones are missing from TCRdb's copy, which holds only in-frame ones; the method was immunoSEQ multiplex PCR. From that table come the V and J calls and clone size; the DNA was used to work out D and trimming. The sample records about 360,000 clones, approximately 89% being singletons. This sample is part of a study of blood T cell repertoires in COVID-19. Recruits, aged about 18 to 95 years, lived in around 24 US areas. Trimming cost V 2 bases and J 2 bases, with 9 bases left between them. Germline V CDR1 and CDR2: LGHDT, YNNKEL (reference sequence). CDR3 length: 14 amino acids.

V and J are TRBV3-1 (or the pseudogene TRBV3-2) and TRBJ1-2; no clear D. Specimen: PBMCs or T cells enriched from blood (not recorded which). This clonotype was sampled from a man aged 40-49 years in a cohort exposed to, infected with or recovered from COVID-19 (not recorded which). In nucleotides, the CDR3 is TGTGCCAGCAGCCAACCGGGGATAAACTATGGCTACACCTTC. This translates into CASSQPGINYGYTF.